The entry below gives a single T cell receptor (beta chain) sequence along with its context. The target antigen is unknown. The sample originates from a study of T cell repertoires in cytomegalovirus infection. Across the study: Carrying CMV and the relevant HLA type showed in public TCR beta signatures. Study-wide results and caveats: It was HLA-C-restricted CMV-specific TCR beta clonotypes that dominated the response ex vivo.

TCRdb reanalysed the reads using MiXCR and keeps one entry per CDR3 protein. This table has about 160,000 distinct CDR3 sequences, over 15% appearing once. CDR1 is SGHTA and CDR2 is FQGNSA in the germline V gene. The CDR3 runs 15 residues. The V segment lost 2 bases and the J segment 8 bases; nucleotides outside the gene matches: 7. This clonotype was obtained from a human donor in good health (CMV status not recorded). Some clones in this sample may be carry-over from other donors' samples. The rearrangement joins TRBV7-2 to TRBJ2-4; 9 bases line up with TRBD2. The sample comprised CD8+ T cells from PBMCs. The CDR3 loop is CASSLRREGLDIQYF. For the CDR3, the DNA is TGTGCCAGCAGCTTAAGGCGGGAGGGCCTGGACATTCAGTACTTC.